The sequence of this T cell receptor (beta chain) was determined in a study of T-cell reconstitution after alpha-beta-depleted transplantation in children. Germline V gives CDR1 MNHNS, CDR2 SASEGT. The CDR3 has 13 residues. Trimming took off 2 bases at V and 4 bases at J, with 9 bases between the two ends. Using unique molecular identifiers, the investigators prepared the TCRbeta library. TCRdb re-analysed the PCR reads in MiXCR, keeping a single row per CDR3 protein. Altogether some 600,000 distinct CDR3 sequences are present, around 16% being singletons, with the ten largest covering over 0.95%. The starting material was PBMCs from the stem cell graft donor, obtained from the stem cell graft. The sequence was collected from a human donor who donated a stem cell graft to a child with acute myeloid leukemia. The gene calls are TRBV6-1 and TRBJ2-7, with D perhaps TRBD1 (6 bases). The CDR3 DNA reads TGTGCCAGCAGTGAAAACAGGGTTTACGAGCAGTACGTC. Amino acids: CASSENRVYEQYV.